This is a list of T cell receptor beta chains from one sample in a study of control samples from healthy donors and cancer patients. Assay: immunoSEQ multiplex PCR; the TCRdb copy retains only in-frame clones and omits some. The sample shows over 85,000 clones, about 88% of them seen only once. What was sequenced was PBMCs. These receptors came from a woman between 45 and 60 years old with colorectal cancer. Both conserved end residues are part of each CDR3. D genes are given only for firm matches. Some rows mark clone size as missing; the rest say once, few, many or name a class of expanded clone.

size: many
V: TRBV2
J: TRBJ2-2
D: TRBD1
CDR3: CASSGDRGLPGGELFF
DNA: TGTGCCAGCAGTGGGGACAGGGGGCTTCCCGGCGGGGAGCTGTTTTTT

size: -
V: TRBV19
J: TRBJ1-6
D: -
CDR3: CASSNYNSPLHF
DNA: TGTGCCAGTAGCAACTATAATTCACCCCTCCACTTT

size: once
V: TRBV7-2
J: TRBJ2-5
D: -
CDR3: CASSSGPKETQYF
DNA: TGTGCCAGCAGCTCGGGTCCTAAAGAGACCCAGTACTTC

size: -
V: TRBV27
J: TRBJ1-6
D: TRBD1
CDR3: CASNPGQGSAYNSPLHF
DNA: TGTGCCAGCAACCCGGGACAGGGATCTGCCTATAATTCACCCCTCCACTTT

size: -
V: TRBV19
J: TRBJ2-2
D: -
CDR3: CASSIGSGANTGELFF
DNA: TGTGCCAGTAGTATAGGCTCGGGGGCGAACACCGGGGAGCTGTTTTTT

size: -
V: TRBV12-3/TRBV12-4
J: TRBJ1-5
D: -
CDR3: CASSFDQPQHF
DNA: TGTGCCAGCAGTTTCGATCAGCCCCAGCATTTT

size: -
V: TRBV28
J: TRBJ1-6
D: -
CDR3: CASSSGVFYSPLHF
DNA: TGTGCCAGCAGTTCAGGGGTATTCTACTCACCCCTCCACTTT

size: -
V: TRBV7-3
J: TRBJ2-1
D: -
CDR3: CASSFPTVYNEQFF
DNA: TGTGCCAGCAGCTTTCCAACCGTCTACAATGAGCAGTTCTTC

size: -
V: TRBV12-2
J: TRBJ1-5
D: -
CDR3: CASRLGGEYNQPQHF
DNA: TGTGCAAGTCGCTTGGGGGGGGAGTACAATCAGCCCCAGCATTTT

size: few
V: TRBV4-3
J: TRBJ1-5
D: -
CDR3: CASSQVSSLNNQPQHF
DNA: TGCGCCAGCAGCCAAGTTTCATCGCTTAACAATCAGCCCCAGCATTTT

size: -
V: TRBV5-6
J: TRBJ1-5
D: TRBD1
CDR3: CASSLGTGGQPQHF
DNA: TGTGCCAGCAGCTTGGGGACAGGGGGACAGCCCCAGCATTTT

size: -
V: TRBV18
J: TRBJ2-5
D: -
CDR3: CASSPESGSGTQYF
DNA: TGTGCCAGCTCACCCGAGTCAGGGTCCGGGACCCAGTACTTC

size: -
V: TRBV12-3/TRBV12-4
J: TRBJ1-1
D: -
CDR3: CASTVLNTEAFF
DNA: TGTGCCAGTACGGTTTTGAACACTGAAGCTTTCTTT

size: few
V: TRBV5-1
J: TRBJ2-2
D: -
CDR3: CASSLFFTGELFF
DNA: TGCGCCAGCAGCTTGTTTTTCACCGGGGAGCTGTTTTTT

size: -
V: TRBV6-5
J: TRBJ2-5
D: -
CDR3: CASSRLELGETQYF
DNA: TGTGCCAGCAGTAGACTAGAGTTGGGGGAGACCCAGTACTTC

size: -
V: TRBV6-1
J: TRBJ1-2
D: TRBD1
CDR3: CASSEARTGVGYGYTF
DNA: TGTGCCAGCAGTGAAGCGCGGACAGGGGTGGGCTATGGCTACACCTTC

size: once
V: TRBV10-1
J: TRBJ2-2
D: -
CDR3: CASRWETGSGELFF
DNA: TGCGCCAGCAGATGGGAGACCGGCTCCGGGGAGCTGTTTTTT

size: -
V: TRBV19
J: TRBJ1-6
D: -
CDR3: CASRTDSSYNSPLHF
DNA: TGTGCCAGTAGAACAGATAGCTCCTATAATTCACCCCTCCACTTT

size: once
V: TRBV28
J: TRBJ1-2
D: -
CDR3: CASTPVDRDEYGYTF
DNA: TGTGCCAGCACCCCAGTAGATCGGGACGAATATGGCTACACCTTC

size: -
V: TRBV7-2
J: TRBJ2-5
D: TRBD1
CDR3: CASSSGQGGIQETQYF
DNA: TGTGCCAGCAGCTCGGGACAGGGTGGCATCCAGGAGACCCAGTACTTC

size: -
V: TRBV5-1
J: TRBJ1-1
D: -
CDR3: CASSPGGTSEAFF
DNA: TGCGCCAGCAGCCCGGGGGGCACTTCTGAAGCTTTCTTT

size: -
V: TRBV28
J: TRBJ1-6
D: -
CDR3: CASSPGHPGALHF
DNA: TGTGCCAGCAGTCCGGGACACCCGGGGGCCCTCCACTTT

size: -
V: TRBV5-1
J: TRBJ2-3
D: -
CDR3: CASSPRVAATDTQYF
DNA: TGCGCCAGCAGCCCGCGGGTCGCAGCCACAGATACGCAGTATTTT

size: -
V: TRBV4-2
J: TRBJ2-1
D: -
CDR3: CASSQEGGLGNEQFF
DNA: TGTGCCAGCAGCCAAGAAGGAGGTTTGGGCAATGAGCAGTTCTTC

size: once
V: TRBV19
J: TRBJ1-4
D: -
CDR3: CASSIGSRFSTNEKLFF
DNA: TGTGCCAGTAGTATCGGGTCCCGATTTTCAACTAATGAAAAACTGTTTTTT

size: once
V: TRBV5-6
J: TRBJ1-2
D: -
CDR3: CASSTWTANYGYTF
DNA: TGTGCCAGCAGCACCTGGACAGCCAACTATGGCTACACCTTC

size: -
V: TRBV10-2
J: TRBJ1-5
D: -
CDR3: CASSDGGGNQPQHF
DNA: TGCGCCAGCAGTGACGGTGGAGGCAATCAGCCCCAGCATTTT

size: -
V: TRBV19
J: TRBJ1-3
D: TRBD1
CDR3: CARIQGSGNTIYF
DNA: TGTGCCAGGATACAGGGGTCTGGAAACACCATATATTTT

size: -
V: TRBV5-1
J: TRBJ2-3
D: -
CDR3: CASSSGTLSTDTQYF
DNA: TGCGCCAGCAGCTCCGGGACACTTAGCACAGATACGCAGTATTTT

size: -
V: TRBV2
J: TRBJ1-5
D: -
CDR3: CASNSQGNNQPQHF
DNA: TGTGCCAGCAACTCCCAGGGGAACAATCAGCCCCAGCATTTT

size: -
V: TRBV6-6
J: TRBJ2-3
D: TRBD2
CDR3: CASSRNRLAGGPGTQYF
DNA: TGTGCCAGCAGTCGAAACCGACTAGCGGGGGGGCCCGGTACGCAGTATTTT

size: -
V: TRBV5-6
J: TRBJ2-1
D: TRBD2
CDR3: CASSLGLAGGRVQFF
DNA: TGTGCCAGCAGCTTGGGGCTAGCGGGGGGGAGAGTGCAGTTCTTC

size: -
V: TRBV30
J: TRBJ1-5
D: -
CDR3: CAWSVQQGNQPQHF
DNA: TGTGCCTGGAGTGTACAACAGGGCAATCAGCCCCAGCATTTT

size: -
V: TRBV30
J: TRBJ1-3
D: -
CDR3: CAWNSGFRNTIYF
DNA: TGTGCCTGGAACAGCGGATTTAGAAACACCATATATTTT

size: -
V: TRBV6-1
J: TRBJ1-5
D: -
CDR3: CASSATGYQPQHF
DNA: TGTGCCAGCAGTGCCACAGGGTATCAGCCCCAGCATTTT

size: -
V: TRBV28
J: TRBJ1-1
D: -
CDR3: CASGTGNTEAFF
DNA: TGTGCTTCAGGGACGGGGAACACTGAAGCTTTCTTT

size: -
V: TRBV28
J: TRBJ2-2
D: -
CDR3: CASAGSALGELFF
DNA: TGTGCCAGCGCCGGGTCCGCCTTGGGGGAGCTGTTTTTT

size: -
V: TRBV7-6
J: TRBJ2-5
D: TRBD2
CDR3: CASSLARTSGGRETQYF
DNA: TGTGCCAGCAGCTTAGCGCGGACTAGCGGGGGACGGGAGACCCAGTACTTC

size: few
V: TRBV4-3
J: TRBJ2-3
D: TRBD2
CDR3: CASSQFWLAGQDTQYF
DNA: TGCGCCAGCAGCCAATTTTGGTTAGCGGGGCAAGATACGCAGTATTTT

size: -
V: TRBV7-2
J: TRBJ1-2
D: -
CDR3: CASQRDIGYTF
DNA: TGTGCCAGCCAACGGGACATCGGCTACACCTTC

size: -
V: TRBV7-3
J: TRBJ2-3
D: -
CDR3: CASSLTTASTDTQYF
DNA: TGTGCCAGCAGCTTAACGACTGCGAGCACAGATACGCAGTATTTT

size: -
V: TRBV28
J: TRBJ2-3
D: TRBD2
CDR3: CASTLKGLAGGTDTQYF
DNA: TGTGCCAGCACCCTAAAGGGACTAGCGGGGGGCACAGATACGCAGTATTTT

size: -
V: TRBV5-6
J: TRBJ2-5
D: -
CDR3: CASSLGTKETQYF
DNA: TGTGCCAGCAGCCTGGGGACAAAAGAGACCCAGTACTTC

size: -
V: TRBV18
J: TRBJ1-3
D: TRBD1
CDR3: CASSPPALDRFFGNTIYF
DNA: TGTGCCAGCTCACCACCGGCTCTGGACAGGTTTTTTGGAAACACCATATATTTT